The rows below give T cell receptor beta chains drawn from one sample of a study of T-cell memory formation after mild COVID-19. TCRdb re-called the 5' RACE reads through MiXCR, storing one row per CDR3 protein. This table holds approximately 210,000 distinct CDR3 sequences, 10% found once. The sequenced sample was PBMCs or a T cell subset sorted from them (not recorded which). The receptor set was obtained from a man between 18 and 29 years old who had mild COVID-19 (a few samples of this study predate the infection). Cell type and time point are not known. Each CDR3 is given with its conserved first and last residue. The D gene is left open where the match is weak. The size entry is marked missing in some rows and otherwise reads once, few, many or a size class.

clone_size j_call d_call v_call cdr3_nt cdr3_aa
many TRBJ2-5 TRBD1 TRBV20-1 TGCAGTGCTACTACAGGGGCATACCAAGAGACCCAGTACTTC CSATTGAYQETQYF
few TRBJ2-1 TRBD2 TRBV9 TGTGCCAGCAGCGTAGCGGGGGGCTCCTACAATGAGCAGTTCTTC CASSVAGGSYNEQFF
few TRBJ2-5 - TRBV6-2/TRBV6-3 TGTGCCAGCAGTTTTTTGGCACCACCGTACCAAGAGACCCAGTACTTC CASSFLAPPYQETQYF
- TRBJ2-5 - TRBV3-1 TGTGCCAGCAGCTCGAGAGACTGGTGGGAGACCCAGTACTTC CASSSRDWWETQYF
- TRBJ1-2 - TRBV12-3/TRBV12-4 TGTGCCAGCAACCAGGGGATGATTTATGGCTACACCTTC CASNQGMIYGYTF
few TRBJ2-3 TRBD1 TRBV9 TGTGCCAGCAGCGTAGAGGGGGCCCGAGGAGATACGCAGTATTTT CASSVEGARGDTQYF
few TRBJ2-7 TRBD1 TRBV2 TGTGCCAGTGGACAGGACAGCCCGAGATACGAGCAGTACTTC CASGQDSPRYEQYF
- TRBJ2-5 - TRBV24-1 TGTGCCACCAGTGATGCAAGGAGCCAAACTCGGTCACAGTACTTC CATSDARSQTRSQYF
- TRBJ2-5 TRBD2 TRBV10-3 TGTGCCATCAGTGACCCAGCGGGGGTTGAGACCCAGTACTTC CAISDPAGVETQYF
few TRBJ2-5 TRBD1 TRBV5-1 TGCGCCAGCAGCTTGCCCAAACACCGGGACAGGGTTCCCCAAGAGACCCAGTACTTC CASSLPKHRDRVPQETQYF
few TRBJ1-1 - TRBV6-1 TGTGCCAGCAAATCGGGACCGTCGAACACTGAAGCTTTCTTT CASKSGPSNTEAFF
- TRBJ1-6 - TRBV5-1 TGCGCCAGCAGCTCCTTAGGAAAGGGGTTGGGTTCACCCCTCCACTTT CASSSLGKGLGSPLHF
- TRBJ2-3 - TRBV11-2 TGTGCCAGCAGCTTAGCGGCCCAGGGCACAGATACGCAGTATTTT CASSLAAQGTDTQYF
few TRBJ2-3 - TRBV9 TGTGCCAGCAGCGAAGGCCCACTAGGAGATACGCAGTATTTT CASSEGPLGDTQYF
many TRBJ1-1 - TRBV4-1 TGCGCCAGCACCCCGTTTGGGACGGTGAACACTGAAGCTTTCTTT CASTPFGTVNTEAFF
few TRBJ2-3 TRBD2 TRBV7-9 TGTGCCAGCAGCCAGGGCCTAGCGGGGGCCACAGATACGCAGTATTTT CASSQGLAGATDTQYF
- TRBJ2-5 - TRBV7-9 TGTGCCAGCAGCTTTCGAGGGGGCCAAGAGACCCAGTACTTC CASSFRGGQETQYF
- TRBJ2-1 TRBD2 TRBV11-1 TGTGCCAGCAGCTTAAGACTAGCGGGGACGGATGAGCAGTTCTTC CASSLRLAGTDEQFF
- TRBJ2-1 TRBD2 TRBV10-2 TGCGCCAGCAGACTAGCGGAGAACAATGAGCAGTTCTTC CASRLAENNEQFF
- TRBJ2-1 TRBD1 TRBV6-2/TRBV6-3 TGTGCCAGCAGTTGGACAGGGGGCTTAGGCAATGAGCAGTTCTTC CASSWTGGLGNEQFF
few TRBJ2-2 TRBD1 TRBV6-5 TGTGCCAGCAGTTACTCGACAGGGTTGGACACCGGGGAGCTGTTTTTT CASSYSTGLDTGELFF
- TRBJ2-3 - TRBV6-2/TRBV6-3 TGTGCCAGCAACAGGAGGAAGCTTTTGACAGATACGCAGTATTTT CASNRRKLLTDTQYF
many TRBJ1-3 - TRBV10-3 TGTGCCATCAGTGAGCCTAGAGTTGGAAACACCATATATTTT CAISEPRVGNTIYF
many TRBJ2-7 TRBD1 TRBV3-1 TGTGCCAGCAGCCAGGTCGGACAGGGGGCATTGTACGAGCAGTACTTC CASSQVGQGALYEQYF
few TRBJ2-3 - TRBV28 TGTGCCAGCATCCGAACTGCAGGGATTGCAGATACGCAGTATTTT CASIRTAGIADTQYF
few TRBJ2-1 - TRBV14 TGTGCCAGCAGCCAAATAGTAGGGGGTGCAGTGAACAATGAGCAGTTCTTC CASSQIVGGAVNNEQFF
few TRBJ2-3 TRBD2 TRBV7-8 TGTGCCAGCAGCCGGCTAGCGGGGGGCCCCGCAGATACGCAGTATTTT CASSRLAGGPADTQYF
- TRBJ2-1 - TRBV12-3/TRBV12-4 TGTGCCAGCAGTCCCAGGGGAGGGGATGAGCAGTTCTTC CASSPRGGDEQFF
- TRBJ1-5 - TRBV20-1 TGCAGTGCTAGAGCGGGGGGATCATCGCCCAATCAGCCCCAGCATTTT CSARAGGSSPNQPQHF
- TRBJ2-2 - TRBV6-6 TGTGCCAGCAGTTACGTGGGCCGCGGAAGGGGAATGGTGGGGGAGCTGTTTTTT CASSYVGRGRGMVGELFF
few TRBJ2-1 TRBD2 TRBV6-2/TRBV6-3 TGTGCCAGCAGCCACGGGGGGTCAGTCCTTGAGCAGTTCTTC CASSHGGSVLEQFF
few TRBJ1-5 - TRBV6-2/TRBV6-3 TGTGCCAGCAGCAACGGCGTCAGGTCTCTCCTGGGTCAGCCCCAGCATTTT CASSNGVRSLLGQPQHF
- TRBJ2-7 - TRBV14 TGTGCCAGCAGCCAAGGCCGGGGGTGGAAGTACTTC CASSQGRGWKYF
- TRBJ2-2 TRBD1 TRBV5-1 TGCGCCAGCAGCGAAAGGACAGGGGATGACGGGGAGCTGTTTTTT CASSERTGDDGELFF
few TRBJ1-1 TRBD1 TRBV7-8 TGTGCCAGCAGCTTAGACAGGGGTCACACTGAAGCTTTCTTT CASSLDRGHTEAFF
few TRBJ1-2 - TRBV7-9 TGTGCCAGCGGACAAGGACTTGGCTATGGCTACACCTTC CASGQGLGYGYTF
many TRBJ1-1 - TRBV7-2 TGTGCCAGCAGCTTAGAAATGAACACTGAAGCTTTCTTT CASSLEMNTEAFF
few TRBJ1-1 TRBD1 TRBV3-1 TGTGCCAGCAGCACATTCAGGGGGCGGACTGAAGCTTTCTTT CASSTFRGRTEAFF
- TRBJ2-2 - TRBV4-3 TGCGCCAGCAGCTATTATACCGGGGAGCTGTTTTTT CASSYYTGELFF
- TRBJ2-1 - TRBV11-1 TGTGCCAGCAGCTCCCCGTCAGGGGGGGGGGATGAGCAGTTCTTC CASSSPSGGGDEQFF
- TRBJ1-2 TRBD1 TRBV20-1 TGCAGTGCGGGTGACTGGACAGGGAACTATGGCTACACCTTC CSAGDWTGNYGYTF
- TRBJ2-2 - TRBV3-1 TGTGCCAGCAGCCGAAAGGGAGGAACCGGGGAGCTGTTTTTT CASSRKGGTGELFF
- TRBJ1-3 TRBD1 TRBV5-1 TGCGCCAGCAGCTCGGGACAGGGCCTTGGAAACACCATATATTTT CASSSGQGLGNTIYF
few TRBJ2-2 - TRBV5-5 TGTGCCAGCAGCCAGGGTTCCGGGGAGCTGTTTTTT CASSQGSGELFF
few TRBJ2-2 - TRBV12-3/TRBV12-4 TGTGCCAGCAGTTTGTTGACTAGTAAAACCGGGGAGCTGTTTTTT CASSLLTSKTGELFF
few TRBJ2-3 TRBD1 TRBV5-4 TGTGCCAGCACATCGCGGACAGGTAGCACAGATACGCAGTATTTT CASTSRTGSTDTQYF
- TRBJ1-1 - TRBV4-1 TGCGCCAGCAGCCAAGATCAGGGGCAGGCGTGGACTGAAGCTTTCTTT CASSQDQGQAWTEAFF
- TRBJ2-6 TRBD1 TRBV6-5 TGTGCCAGCAGTTACCGGGACAGGGGGTTAATCAGCCCTGGGGCCAACGTCCTGACTTTC CASSYRDRGLISPGANVLTF
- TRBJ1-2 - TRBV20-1 TGCAGTGCTAGAGACCCCATGCAGGGAAAGTATGGCTACACCTTC CSARDPMQGKYGYTF
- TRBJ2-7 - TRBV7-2 TGTGCCAGCAGCTCCCAGGTGGCTAGTAAACCCTACGAGCAGTACTTC CASSSQVASKPYEQYF
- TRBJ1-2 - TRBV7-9 TGTGCCAGCAGCTTGGAAGCTAACTATGGCTACACCTTC CASSLEANYGYTF
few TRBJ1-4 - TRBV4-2 TGTGCCAGCAGCCGGGTAGGACAGTCGAAAGAAAAACTGTTTTTT CASSRVGQSKEKLFF
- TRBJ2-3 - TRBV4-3 TGCGCCAGCAGCCAAGCAACGACGGGGCGATTAGAGACAGATACGCAGTATTTT CASSQATTGRLETDTQYF
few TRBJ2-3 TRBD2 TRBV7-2 TGTGCCAGCAGCGCCAGCGGGGGCCGGGGAGATACGCAGTATTTT CASSASGGRGDTQYF
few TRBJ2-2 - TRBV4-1 TGCGCCAGCAGCCAAGGATCCACTTCCACCGGGGAGCTGTTTTTT CASSQGSTSTGELFF
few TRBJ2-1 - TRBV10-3 TGTGCCATCAGTGAGTCGACCCATGAGCAGTTCTTC CAISESTHEQFF
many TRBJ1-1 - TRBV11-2 TGTGCCAGCAGCTTAAGTGGGGGTCGGCGCTACACTGAAGCTTTCTTT CASSLSGGRRYTEAFF
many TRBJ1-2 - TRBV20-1 TGCAGTGCTAGAGATCGGGGTGGAGGGGCGTCTCTCTATGGCTACACCTTC CSARDRGGGASLYGYTF
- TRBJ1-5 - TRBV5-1 TGCGCCAGCAGCTTTGGGCCCCAGGGTCAGCCCCAGCATTTT CASSFGPQGQPQHF
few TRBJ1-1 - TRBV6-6 TGTGCCAGCAGACCTTACGGGGCTGGGGGAGAAGCTTTCTTT CASRPYGAGGEAFF